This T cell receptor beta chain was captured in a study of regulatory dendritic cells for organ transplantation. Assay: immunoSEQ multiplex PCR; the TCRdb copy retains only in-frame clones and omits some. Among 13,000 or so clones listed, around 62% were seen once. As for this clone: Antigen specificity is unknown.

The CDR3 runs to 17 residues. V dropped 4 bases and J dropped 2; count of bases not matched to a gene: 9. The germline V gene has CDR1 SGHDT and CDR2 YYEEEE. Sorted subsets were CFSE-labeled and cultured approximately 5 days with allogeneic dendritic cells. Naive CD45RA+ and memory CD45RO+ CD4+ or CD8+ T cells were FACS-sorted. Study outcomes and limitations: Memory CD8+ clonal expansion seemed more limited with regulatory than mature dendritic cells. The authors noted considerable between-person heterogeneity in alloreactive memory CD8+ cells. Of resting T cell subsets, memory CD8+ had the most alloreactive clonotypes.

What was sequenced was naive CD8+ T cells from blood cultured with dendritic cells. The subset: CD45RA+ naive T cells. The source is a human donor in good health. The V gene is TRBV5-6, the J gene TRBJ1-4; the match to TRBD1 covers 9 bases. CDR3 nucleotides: TGTGCCAGCAGCGACCCCGGGACAGGGTCGACTAATGAAAAACTGTTTTTT. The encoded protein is CASSDPGTGSTNEKLFF.